The text below deals with one T cell receptor beta chain. Its antigen is currently unknown. The sample has other DNA sequences that encode this CDR3 too. This specimen belongs to a study of CD4 T cells in relation to SARS-CoV-2 and coronaviruses. Study at large: PBMCs were cultured with antigen for 10 days before TCR beta sequencing.

Before the COVID-19 pandemic, during about 2010-2018, CD4+ T cells were taken from unexposed donors. After about 10 days of culture, CD4+ T cells were isolated. CDR1 is LGHDT, CDR2 YNNKEL, per germline (reference sequence). Trimming removed 1 base from V and 3 bases from J, with 5 bases in between. The CDR3 totals 13 residues. Sequencing used immunoSEQ multiplex PCR; TCRdb keeps in-frame clones, though not all of them. This table has about 24,000 clones, 73% appearing once. Study-level results: Crossreactive clones expanded significantly less to SARS-CoV-2 than monoreactive clones.

Sequencing was carried out using CD4+ T cells from PBMCs, cultured in vitro. V usage is TRBV3-1 (or the pseudogene TRBV3-2) and J usage is TRBJ2-3; D unclear. The sequence derives from a human donor in good health. The CDR3 sequence is CASSQGGTDTQYF. In DNA form, the CDR3 reads TGTGCCAGCAGCCAAGGTGGTACAGATACGCAGTATTTT.